Below are 19 T cell receptor beta chains sequenced from a single sample in a study of cytomegalovirus exposure and HLA in healthy donors (dated 2017 in TCRdb). Library creation used the immunoSEQ multiplex PCR assay. The multiplex PCR relied on a mix of 60 forward primers for TCR Vbeta segments and 13 reverse primers for TCR Jbeta segments. TCRdb re-hosts the immuneACCESS table, in-frame sequences only. Its copies lack some clones; in the studies checked, an unresolved V gene accounts for under half of them, and the cause for the rest is not known. For this sample there are a few hundred thousand clones; about 93% appear just once. The top ten clonotypes cover roughly 1.6% of the sample. Material for sequencing was PBMCs. The receptors were sampled from a girl aged 2 to 9 in good health and CMV-seronegative.

J is TRBJ1-1 and V is TRBV5-1; D ambiguous. Germline CDR1 and CDR2: SGHRS and YFSETQ. The V end was cut by 0 bases, the J end by 3 bases, with 15 bases between. The CDR3 covers 16 residues. The CDR3 here is CASSLVQNSVHTEAFF. DNA of the CDR3: TGCGCCAGCAGCTTGGTACAGAACTCTGTACACACTGAAGCTTTCTTT.

The chain employs TRBV19 and TRBJ2-5; 7 nucleotides match TRBD1. Germline V gives CDR1 LNHDA, CDR2 SQIVND (reference sequence). The V segment lost 5 bases and the J segment 5 bases; nucleotides outside the gene matches: 5. CDR3 length equals 13 residues. The CDR3 DNA reads as TGTGCCAGTAGTCAAAGACAGGGTGAGACCCAGTACTTC. Translating gives CASSQRQGETQYF.

This chain connects TRBV7-8 to TRBJ1-4; D is unclear. Germline CDR1 is SGHVS and CDR2 is FQNEAQ. The V end lost 3 bases, the J end lost 8 bases, and 16 bases lay between the germline ends. CDR3 length: 15 amino acids. CDR3 in DNA: TGTGCCAGCAGCTTGGCGGCCCTCGCGACGGAAAAACTGTTTTTT. Its translation is CASSLAALATEKLFF.

The chain carries TRBV30 and TRBJ2-3; weak D call: TRBD1 (5 bases). The length of the CDR3 is 15 residues. In germline, CDR1 is GTSNPN, CDR2 SVGIG (reference sequence). V gave up 2 bases and J gave up 2 bases, with 14 bases separating them. CDR3 DNA sequence: TGTGCCTGGAGTTGGGGCAGGTCCCACACAGATACGCAGTATTTT. This gives the protein CAWSWGRSHTDTQYF.

The chain couples TRBV29-1 to TRBJ1-1; unclear D gene. This CDR3 contains 12 residues. Deletions cut 7 bases from V and 1 base from J, with 10 bases between. CDR1 is SQVTM and CDR2 is ANQGSEA in the germline V gene. CDR3 DNA: TGCAGCGGTCAAATGTGGAACACTGAAGCTTTCTTT. Translating it yields CSGQMWNTEAFF.

The chain uses TRBV5-8 and TRBJ1-6, with a weak D call TRBD1 (5 bases). Germline assignment: CDR1 SGHTS and CDR2 YDEGEE. CDR3 length equals 12 residues. Trimming pared 5 bases from V and 7 bases from J, leaving 7 bases between. CDR3 coding DNA: TGTGCCAGCAGATGGACAAATTCACCCCTCCACTTT. Residues: CASRWTNSPLHF.

The rearrangement uses TRBV28 and TRBJ1-2, with 7 bases that match TRBD1. This CDR3 region has 13 residues. Germline CDR1 MDHEN, CDR2 SYDVKM. V was pared by 5 bases and J by 3 bases, with 3 bases of the junction left unmatched. CDR3 loop: CASSGQGDYGYTF. CDR3 nucleotide sequence: TGTGCCAGCAGTGGTCAGGGGGACTATGGCTACACCTTC.

This clone was observed once. The V gene is TRBV19, the J gene TRBJ1-3; possibly TRBD1 for D (5 bases). CDR1 and CDR2 from the germline V gene are LNHDA and SQIVND (reference sequence). V was clipped by 3 bases and J by 2 bases, with 11 bases between them. This CDR3 has 15 amino acids. The CDR3 DNA reads as TGTGCCAGTAGTATTGCCCCAGGGCCTGGAAACACCATATATTTT. This sequence encodes CASSIAPGPGNTIYF.

This chain links TRBV13 with TRBJ2-3; 15 nucleotides agree with TRBD2. Germline-derived CDR1 and CDR2 are PRHDT and FYEKMQ (reference sequence). Trimming at V came to 5 bases and at J to 1 base, leaving 10 bases not matched to a gene. The CDR3 extends over 19 amino acids. The CDR3 here is CASSTGTSGGWRGTDTQYF. CDR3 bases: TGTGCCAGCAGCACCGGGACTAGCGGGGGGTGGAGGGGCACAGATACGCAGTATTTT.

This chain links TRBV6-4 with TRBJ2-7, with 8 positions matching TRBD1. CDR3 length equals 15 residues. Per germline, CDR1 MRHNA and CDR2 SNTAGT. Trimming removed 4 bases from V and 3 bases from J; junction bases left unmatched: 8. CDR3 nucleotide sequence: TGTGCCAGCAGTGTAGGACAGGGAGCTCTCTACGAGCAGTACTTC. Translation: CASSVGQGALYEQYF.

CDR3 nucleotides: TGTGCCAGCAGGGGGGCAGGGGGCGATCAGCCCCAGCATTTT. It codes for CASRGAGGDQPQHF. This chain uses TRBV6-5 with TRBJ1-5, with 8 bases identical to TRBD1. The CDR3 loop spans 14 amino acids. Trimming removed 6 bases from V and 5 bases from J; junction bases left unmatched: 6. The germline V gene encodes CDR1 MNHEY and CDR2 SVGAGI.

V usage is TRBV4-1 and J usage is TRBJ2-1, with unresolved D. Germline V gene data show CDR1 as MGHRA and CDR2 as YSYEKL. CDR3 size: 14 residues. V was pared by 0 bases and J by 8 bases, with 11 bases between. The CDR3 region is CASSQDAVLYEQFF. CDR3 bases: TGCGCCAGCAGCCAAGATGCAGTTCTGTATGAGCAGTTCTTC.

The chain uses TRBV5-1 and TRBJ2-1; TRBD1 aligns across 9 bases. Germline CDR1 reads SGHRS; CDR2 reads YFSETQ. The V gene end was trimmed by 0 bases and the J gene end by 1 base; junction bases not matched to a gene: 8. The CDR3 covers 18 residues. CDR3 nucleotides: TGCGCCAGCAGCTTGGGGCGGGCGGGGACAGGGTCCTACAATGAGCAGTTCTTC. Encoded protein: CASSLGRAGTGSYNEQFF.

The chain couples TRBV6-5 to TRBJ2-2; tentative D call: TRBD2 (5 bases). The CDR3 has 13 residues. From germline, CDR1 is MNHEY and CDR2 SVGAGI. Deletions cut 5 bases from V and 7 bases from J, with 11 bases between. CDR3 nucleotide sequence: TGTGCCAGCAGTGTACGCGGAGGCGGGGAGCTGTTTTTT. This gives the protein CASSVRGGGELFF.

The chain combines TRBV19 with TRBJ1-4, with 10 bases fitting TRBD1. CDR1 and CDR2 from the germline V gene are LNHDA and SQIVND (reference sequence). The CDR3 is 14 amino acids. Losses at the gene ends were 3 bases for V and 8 bases for J; bases not matched to a gene: 3. The CDR3 loop is CASSISGQGEKLFF. CDR3 coding DNA: TGTGCCAGTAGTATTTCGGGACAGGGGGAAAAACTGTTTTTT.

This rearrangement joins TRBV28 to TRBJ2-1; 12 bases are a match to TRBD2. The CDR3 is made up of 15 amino acids. V shed 5 bases and J 6 bases; nucleotides not matched to a gene: 5. Looked up from germline, CDR1 is MDHEN and CDR2 is SYDVKM. In DNA, the CDR3 is TGTGCCAGCAGTGAGACTAGCGGGGGCTTCAATGAGCAGTTCTTC. It translates to CASSETSGGFNEQFF.

The J gene is TRBJ1-5, the V gene TRBV25-1; TRBD1 aligns across 7 bases. V gave up 3 bases and J gave up 5 bases; unmatched junction bases: 4. Per germline, CDR1 MGHDK and CDR2 SYGVNS. This CDR3 is 14 amino acids long. The CDR3 reads CASSETGPHQPQHF. CDR3 bases: TGTGCCAGCAGTGAGACAGGGCCCCATCAGCCCCAGCATTTT.

The chain couples TRBV10-3 to TRBJ1-2, with 9 bases identical to TRBD1. J was trimmed by 7 bases and V by 4 bases; bases with no gene match: 7. The CDR3 extends over 14 amino acids. From germline, CDR1 is ENHRY and CDR2 SYGVKD. CDR3 amino acids: CAISAQPTGGGYTF. The CDR3 DNA is TGTGCCATCAGTGCTCAACCGACAGGGGGTGGCTACACCTTC.

This clone was recorded a few times. The CDR3 is CAIRAGNTEAFF. CDR3 sequence (DNA): TGTGCCATCAGAGCAGGGAACACTGAAGCTTTCTTT. The gene calls are TRBV10-3 and TRBJ1-1; D uncertain. V shed 6 bases and J shed 1 base, with 6 bases lying between them. Germline V CDR1 and CDR2: ENHRY, SYGVKD. The CDR3 runs to 12 residues.